These 27 T cell receptor beta chains share one sample of origin, sequenced in a study of blood T cell repertoires in COVID-19. Method: immunoSEQ multiplex PCR; TCRdb's copy keeps in-frame clones and lacks some. The sample contains around 100,000 clones, just over 90% of which appear only once. The specimen sequenced was peripheral blood. These receptor sequences come from a man aged 60 to 69 with acute or convalescent COVID-19.

The chain links TRBV6-1 to TRBJ1-6, with D uncertain. V was shortened by 3 bases and J by 0 bases, with 9 bases between the two germline ends. Germline V gives CDR1 MNHNS, CDR2 SASEGT. The CDR3 is 16 amino acids. The DNA for the CDR3 is TGTGCCAGCAGTGAGCGCATGAGCTCCTATAATTCACCCCTCCACTTT. As protein: CASSERMSSYNSPLHF.

The genes are TRBV28 and TRBJ2-5; D may be TRBD2 (6 bases). Trimming left V 4 bases short and J 2 bases short, with 14 bases between. CDR1 and CDR2 (germline): MDHEN, SYDVKM. The CDR3 extends over 15 amino acids. The CDR3 sequence: CASSSMEGGQETQYF. For the CDR3, the DNA is TGTGCCAGCAGTTCGATGGAGGGAGGACAAGAGACCCAGTACTTC.

This chain connects TRBV19 to TRBJ1-4; a possible D gene is TRBD1 (5 bases). Per the germline V gene, CDR1 is LNHDA and CDR2 is SQIVND (reference sequence). The germline V and J ends were trimmed by 10 bases and 0 bases, with 24 bases remaining between them. This CDR3 has 18 residues. CDR3 sequence reads: CATSFRGVNIATNEKLFF. CDR3 nucleotide sequence: TGTGCCACTTCTTTCCGGGGGGTTAATATAGCAACTAATGAAAAACTGTTTTTT.

The rearrangement joins TRBV24-1 to TRBJ2-1; D may be TRBD1 (6 bases). CDR3 length equals 14 residues. Germline V gene sequence: CDR1 KGHDR, CDR2 SFDVKD. Trimming cost V 2 bases and J 10 bases, with 14 bases left between them. CDR3 sequence: CATSDWQGLREQFF. Written as DNA, the CDR3 is TGTGCCACCAGTGATTGGCAGGGGTTAAGAGAGCAGTTCTTC.

This rearrangement joins TRBV30 to TRBJ1-2; 8 bases agree with TRBD1. Germline V gene sequence: CDR1 GTSNPN, CDR2 SVGIG (reference sequence). The CDR3 runs to 13 residues. With 7 bases clipped from V and 8 bases from J, the junction kept 12 bases outside the gene matches. CDR3 DNA: TGTGCCTACAACCCGGACAGGGTGGGGGGCTACACCTTC. Its translation: CAYNPDRVGGYTF. The whole variable domain, remainder taken from reference TRBV30 and TRBJ1-2, is SQTIHQWPATLVQPVGSPLSLECTVEGTSNPNLYWYRQAAGRGLQLLFYSVGIGQISSEVPQNLSASRPQDRQFILSSKKLLLSDSGFYLCAYNPDRVGGYTFGSGTRLTVV.

The chain carries TRBV3-1 (or the pseudogene TRBV3-2) and TRBJ2-1, with 11 bases identical to TRBD1. With 4 bases clipped from V and 4 bases from J, the junction kept 6 bases outside the gene matches. This CDR3 region has 16 residues. Germline V gives CDR1 LGHDT, CDR2 YNNKEL (reference sequence). CDR3 DNA: TGTGCCAGCAGCCCCCGGGACAGGGGGAGATACAATGAGCAGTTCTTC. This sequence encodes CASSPRDRGRYNEQFF.

The chain combines TRBV4-2 with TRBJ2-7; the D gene is possibly TRBD2 (6 bases). The CDR3 has 17 amino acids. Germline CDR1 reads LGHNA; CDR2 reads YNFKEQ. The V end was cut by 4 bases, the J end by 2 bases, with 21 bases between. CDR3 nucleotides: TGTGCCAGCAGCCTCGCCCAACTAGCTACAGACACCTACGAGCAGTACTTC. The encoded protein is CASSLAQLATDTYEQYF.

V and J are TRBV27 and TRBJ1-5; the D gene is possibly TRBD1 (5 bases). The V end was cut by 3 bases, the J end by 4 bases, with 13 bases between. There are 15 residues in the CDR3. Germline CDR1 reads MNHEY; CDR2 reads SMNVEV (reference sequence). The CDR3: CASSLGVGGNQPQHF. The CDR3 DNA reads TGTGCCAGCAGTTTGGGGGTTGGGGGGAATCAGCCCCAGCATTTT.

V is TRBV7-9 and J is TRBJ2-2; 8 nucleotides agree with TRBD2. This CDR3 region has 17 residues. Germline V gene sequence: CDR1 SEHNR, CDR2 FQNEAQ (reference sequence). V lost 5 bases and J lost 13; bases outside the gene matches: 21. The chain's CDR3 is CASSPTPGASGPRVLFF. In DNA, the CDR3 is TGTGCCAGCAGCCCGACCCCCGGGGCTAGCGGGCCCAGAGTGCTGTTTTTT.

In this sample, this clone turned up once. The chain combines TRBV28 with TRBJ2-1; 10 bases are a match to TRBD2. This CDR3 comprises 18 residues. The ends lost 7 bases at V and 1 base at J; junction bases unmatched: 13. Per germline, CDR1 MDHEN and CDR2 SYDVKM. This CDR3 is CASKKGLAGELSYNEQFF. The DNA of the CDR3 is TGTGCCAGCAAAAAGGGTCTAGCGGGAGAGTTGTCCTACAATGAGCAGTTCTTC.

The chain couples TRBV7-8 to TRBJ2-7, with 10 bases lining up with TRBD1. Germline CDR1 and CDR2: SGHVS and FQNEAQ. After removal of 4 bases from V and 2 bases from J, the junction contained 2 bases not matched to a gene. The CDR3 is 14 amino acids. DNA of the CDR3: TGTGCCAGCAGCTGGGGGACAGGGGCCTACGAGCAGTACGTC. Translating gives CASSWGTGAYEQYV.

The J gene is TRBJ2-3, the V gene TRBV6-1; 12 bases map to TRBD2. Germline assignment: CDR1 MNHNS and CDR2 SASEGT. This CDR3 has 16 amino acids. V trimming: 4 bases; J trimming: 5 bases; junction bases outside the gene matches: 7. The chain's CDR3 is CASSARLAGGGDTQYF. As DNA, the CDR3 is TGTGCCAGCAGTGCAAGGCTAGCGGGAGGGGGAGATACGCAGTATTTT.

The chain is built from TRBV18 and TRBJ2-7; 7 bases fit TRBD1. CDR1 and CDR2 (germline): KGHSH, LQKENI. V shed 3 bases and J 4 bases; nucleotides not matched to a gene: 6. This CDR3 has 14 residues. The CDR3 DNA follows: TGTGCCAGCTCACCGCCGACAGGGAAGTACGAGCAGTACTTC. The encoded protein is CASSPPTGKYEQYF.

V usage is TRBV11-2 and J usage is TRBJ1-2; perhaps TRBD1 as D (5 bases). Trimming shortened V by 2 bases and J by 5 bases, and 12 bases separated the two germline ends. This CDR3 is built from 14 residues. Germline values: CDR1 SGHAT, CDR2 FQNNGV. The CDR3 nucleotides are TGTGCCAGCAGCTTAACCGGGGGAGGATATGGCTACACCTTC. This translates into CASSLTGGGYGYTF.

The chain has TRBV5-1 and TRBJ2-3, with D tentatively TRBD1 (6 bases). V was clipped by 4 bases and J by 6 bases, with 18 bases between them. Germline V gives CDR1 SGHRS, CDR2 YFSETQ. The CDR3 runs to 15 residues. The CDR3 DNA follows: TGCGCCAGCAGCCCGCAGGGGTCGCATCCGGATACGCAGTATTTT. Encoded protein: CASSPQGSHPDTQYF.

This chain connects TRBV5-1 to TRBJ2-3; 13 bases line up with TRBD2. V was pared by 1 base and J by 4 bases, with 6 bases of the junction left unmatched. CDR1 SGHRS and CDR2 YFSETQ come from the germline V gene. This CDR3 spans 17 amino acids. CDR3 DNA sequence: TGCGCCAGCAGCTTGCAAGGAACTAGCGGGAGGGCAGATACGCAGTATTTT. It is translated as CASSLQGTSGRADTQYF.

With regard to this clone: A junction boundary mismatches the germline segment, possibly from a read error. This sequence joins TRBV4-1 and TRBJ1-4; D may be TRBD1 (6 bases). Germline V gene lookup returns CDR1 MGHRA and CDR2 YSYEKL. This CDR3 region has 14 residues. The CDR3 region is CASNQVGGVEKLFF. CDR3 bases: TGCGCCAGCAACCAAGTAGGGGGAGTTGAAAAACTGTTTTTT.

The chain couples TRBV6-1 to TRBJ1-4, with 10 positions matching TRBD1. V shed 3 bases and J 2 bases; nucleotides not matched to a gene: 9. The germline gives CDR1 MNHNS, CDR2 SASEGT. There are 18 residues in the CDR3. CDR3 sequence (DNA): TGTGCCAGCAGTGAGATTTGGACAGGGGGGTCGACTAATGAAAAACTGTTTTTT. Translation: CASSEIWTGGSTNEKLFF.

This chain connects TRBV28 to TRBJ1-1; D unresolved. Trimming removed 6 bases from V and 3 bases from J, with 20 bases in between. Germline CDR1 reads MDHEN; CDR2 reads SYDVKM. The CDR3 is made up of 16 amino acids. CDR3 sequence reads: CASSHIFLGSDTEAFF. CDR3 sequence (DNA): TGTGCCAGCAGCCATATCTTCCTCGGGAGCGACACTGAAGCTTTCTTT.

The chain links TRBV7-2 to TRBJ1-1; 11 nucleotides agree with TRBD1. The CDR3 has 15 residues. J gave up 6 bases and V 4 bases, and 7 bases lay outside the gene matches. Germline CDR1 SGHTA, CDR2 FQGNSA. CDR3 bases: TGTGCCAGCAGCTCGGACAGGGGGCTTTGGTCTGAAGCTTTCTTT. Translation: CASSSDRGLWSEAFF.

The genes are TRBV3-1 (or the pseudogene TRBV3-2) and TRBJ2-1, with 10 bases fitting TRBD2. Unmatched junction bases numbered 5, after V lost 4 bases and J lost 8 bases. The CDR3 runs 14 residues. Germline V CDR1 and CDR2: LGHDT, YNNKEL (reference sequence). The CDR3 is CASSRLAGIDEQFF. The CDR3 region has the DNA TGTGCCAGCAGCCGACTAGCGGGTATCGATGAGCAGTTCTTC.

V and J are TRBV5-1 and TRBJ1-3; 8 nucleotides align to TRBD1. Per germline, CDR1 SGHRS and CDR2 YFSETQ. The J segment lost 0 bases and the V segment lost 4 bases, leaving 3 bases of the junction unmatched. CDR3 length: 15 residues. The CDR3 protein is CASSPTGASGNTIYF. DNA of the CDR3: TGCGCCAGCAGCCCGACAGGGGCCTCTGGAAACACCATATATTTT. The whole variable domain, remainder taken from reference TRBV5-1 and TRBJ1-3, is KAGVTQTPRYLIKTRGQQVTLSCSPISGHRSVSWYQQTPGQGLQFLFEYFSETQRNKGNFPGRFSGRQFSNSRSEMNVSTLELGDSALYLCASSPTGASGNTIYFGEGSWLTVV.

This clone appeared a single time. The chain has TRBV27 and TRBJ2-1; 9 bases map to TRBD1. There are 13 residues in the CDR3. Trimming took 4 bases from V and 9 from J; bases not matched to a gene: 4. Germline V CDR1 and CDR2: MNHEY, SMNVEV (reference sequence). The CDR3 here is CASSYIQGAEQFF. The CDR3 nucleotides read TGTGCCAGCAGTTATATACAGGGGGCTGAGCAGTTCTTC.

V usage is TRBV24-1 and J usage is TRBJ1-5; TRBD1 agrees at 9 bases. The CDR3 extends over 13 amino acids. V shed 7 bases, J shed 4 bases, and the junction held 1 base outside the gene matches. Germline CDR1 reads KGHDR; CDR2 reads SFDVKD. The CDR3 sequence is CATRGQGNQPQHF. As DNA, the CDR3 is TGTGCCACCAGAGGACAGGGGAATCAGCCCCAGCATTTT.

V is TRBV6-6 and J is TRBJ1-5, with unresolved D. CDR1 and CDR2 (germline): MNHNY, SVGAGI (reference sequence). The V end was cut by 1 base, the J end by 4 bases, with 5 bases between. This CDR3 contains 13 residues. CDR3 region: CASSYFLNQPQHF. DNA for the CDR3: TGTGCCAGCAGTTACTTTTTAAATCAGCCCCAGCATTTT.

As to this clone: Relative to the germline gene, one junction end is altered; a read error may explain this. V usage is TRBV5-4 and J usage is TRBJ2-3; D might be TRBD2 (6 bases). CDR1 and CDR2 (germline): SGHNT, YYREEE (reference sequence). This CDR3 is built from 12 residues. CDR3 bases: TGTGCCAGCAGCAGCCTAGCGAGGGGTTGGGTTTTT. This encodes CASSSLARGWVF.

The chain is built from TRBV18 and TRBJ2-1, with 11 bases matching TRBD1. J lost 8 bases, V lost 3 bases, and 9 bases had no gene match. The CDR3 runs to 16 residues. From germline, CDR1 is KGHSH and CDR2 LQKENI. The CDR3, as DNA: TGTGCCAGCTCACCGGTGAGGACAGGGGGCAAGGATGAGCAGTTCTTC. Amino acid sequence: CASSPVRTGGKDEQFF.